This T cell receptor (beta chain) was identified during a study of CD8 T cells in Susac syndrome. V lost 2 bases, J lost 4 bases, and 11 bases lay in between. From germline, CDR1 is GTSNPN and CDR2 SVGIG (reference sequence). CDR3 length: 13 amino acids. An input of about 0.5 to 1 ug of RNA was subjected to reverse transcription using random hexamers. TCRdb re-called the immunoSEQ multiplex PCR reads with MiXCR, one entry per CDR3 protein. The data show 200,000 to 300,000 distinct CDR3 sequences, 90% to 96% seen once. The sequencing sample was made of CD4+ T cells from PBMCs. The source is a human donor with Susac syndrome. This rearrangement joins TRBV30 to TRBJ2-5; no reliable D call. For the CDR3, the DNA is TGTGCCTGGAGTTTGTGGGTTGGAGAGACCCAGTACTTC. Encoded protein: CAWSLWVGETQYF.